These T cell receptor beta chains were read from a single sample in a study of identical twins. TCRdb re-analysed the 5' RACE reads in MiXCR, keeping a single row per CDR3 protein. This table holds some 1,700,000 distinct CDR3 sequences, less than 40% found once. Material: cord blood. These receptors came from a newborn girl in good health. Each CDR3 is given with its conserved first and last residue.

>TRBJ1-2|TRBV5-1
CASSWQSNYGYTF
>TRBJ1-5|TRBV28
CASSPERGRDQPQHF
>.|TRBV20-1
CSASRGPGYNEQYF
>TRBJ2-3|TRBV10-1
CASSGRVAGTDTQYF
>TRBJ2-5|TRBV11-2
CASSRVAGGGNEQYF
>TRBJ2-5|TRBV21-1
CASSKSPGTGEETQYF
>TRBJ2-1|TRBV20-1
CSASGGPEQFF
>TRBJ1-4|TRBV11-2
CASSSYRGRDEKLFF
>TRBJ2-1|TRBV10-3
CAISGTARGEQFF
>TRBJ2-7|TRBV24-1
CATSDFGAPYEQYF
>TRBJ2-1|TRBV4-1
CASSQVPFSGATYNEQFF
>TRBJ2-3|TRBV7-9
CASSLGRQGTDTQYF
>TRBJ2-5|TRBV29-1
CSVIAGGLKETQYF
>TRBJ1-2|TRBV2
CASSATGTAVPYGYTF
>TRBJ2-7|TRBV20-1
CSARRAGGEHEQYF
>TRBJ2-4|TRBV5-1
CASSFPGGKNIQYF
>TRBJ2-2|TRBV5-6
CASSLYMNTGELFF
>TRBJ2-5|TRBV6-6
CASSMRGQGQETHYF
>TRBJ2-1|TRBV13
CASSPTLAGGSYNEQFF
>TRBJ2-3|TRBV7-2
CASLYGQGTDTQYF
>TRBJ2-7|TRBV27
CASSLSPREGLYNEQYF
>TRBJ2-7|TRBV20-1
CSARGLADDYEQYF
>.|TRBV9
CASSVASGGASYEQYF
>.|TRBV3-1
CASSQAQGRPYEQYF
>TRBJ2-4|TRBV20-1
CSARASGGPTLAKNIQYF
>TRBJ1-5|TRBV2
CASSDEGAQQPQHF
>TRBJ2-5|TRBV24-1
CATSDPSSGGALNEQYF
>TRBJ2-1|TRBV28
CASSFNIRYEQFF
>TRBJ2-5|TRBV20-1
CSARGSGRAFNLANEQYF
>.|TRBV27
CASSFTSSAVGKTQYF
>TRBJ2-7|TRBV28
CASSLRSLAGVHYEQYF
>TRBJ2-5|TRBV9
CASSVGMGPQETQYF
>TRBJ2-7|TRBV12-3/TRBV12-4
CASSLGTRFYEQYF
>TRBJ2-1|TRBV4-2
CASSQPGLLPRNEQFF
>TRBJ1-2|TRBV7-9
CASSFTGTGAHYGYTF
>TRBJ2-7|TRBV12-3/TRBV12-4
CASSSPARGLYEQYF
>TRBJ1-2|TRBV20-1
CSARDKRENYGYTF
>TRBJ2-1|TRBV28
CASRPGPTSFNEQFF
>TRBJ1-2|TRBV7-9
CASSLWGLHGYTF
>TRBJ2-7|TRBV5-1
CASRLPTSTHSYERYF
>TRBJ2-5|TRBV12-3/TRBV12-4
CASSFGGAEIQYF
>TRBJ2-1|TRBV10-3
CAIRELSGSYNEQFF
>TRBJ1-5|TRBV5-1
CASSLEGGMSNQPQHF
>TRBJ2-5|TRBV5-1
CASSGLAGAQETQYF
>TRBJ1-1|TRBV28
CASSPVKGPNTEAFF
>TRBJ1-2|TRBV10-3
CAISESAANYGYTF
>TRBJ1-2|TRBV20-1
CSARYGPPYGYTF
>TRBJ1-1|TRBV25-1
CASCQTGKFAEAFF
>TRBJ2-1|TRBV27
CASSLDLYEQFF